This T cell receptor beta chain was obtained from a study of T cell responses to AZD1222 COVID-19 vaccine. A note on this clone: The target antigen is unknown.

General study points: The span of vaccine-associated CD4 TCRs extended across spike, with dominance at 160-218 and 743-854.

The data were produced by immunoSEQ multiplex PCR, yet TCRdb's version contains in-frame clones alone and is incomplete. This sample has 75,000 to 100,000 clones, with around 90% found just once. The V and J ends lost 5 bases and 6 bases, in that order; junction bases with no gene match: 3. CDR1 is SGHAT, CDR2 FQNNGV, per germline. CDR3 length: 13 amino acids. This receptor was taken from an adult in good health. The chain has TRBV11-2 and TRBJ2-7, with 11 nucleotides matching TRBD1. The sample in question was peripheral blood, obtained on day 0 of AZD1222 vaccination. DNA of the CDR3: TGTGCCAGCAGCCCCGGGACAGGGGGCGAGCAGTACTTC. This codes for CASSPGTGGEQYF. Full variable domain (missing parts from reference TRBV11-2 and TRBJ2-7): EAGVAQSPRYKIIEKRQSVAFWCNPISGHATLYWYQQILGQGPKLLIQFQNNGVVDDSQLPKDRFSAERLKGVDSTLKIQPAKLEDSAVYLCASSPGTGGEQYFGPGTRLTVT.